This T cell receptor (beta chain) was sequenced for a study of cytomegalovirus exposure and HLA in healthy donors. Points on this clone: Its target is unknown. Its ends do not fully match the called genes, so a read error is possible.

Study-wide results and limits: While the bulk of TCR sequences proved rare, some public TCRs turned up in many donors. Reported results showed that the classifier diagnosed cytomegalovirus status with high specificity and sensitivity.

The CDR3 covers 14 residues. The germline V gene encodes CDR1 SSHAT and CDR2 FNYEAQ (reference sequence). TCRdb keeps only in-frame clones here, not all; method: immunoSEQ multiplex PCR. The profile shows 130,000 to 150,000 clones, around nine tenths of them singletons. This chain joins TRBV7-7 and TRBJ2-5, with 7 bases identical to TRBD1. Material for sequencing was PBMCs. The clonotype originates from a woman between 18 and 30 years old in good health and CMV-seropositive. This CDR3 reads CASSLQGIQETQYF. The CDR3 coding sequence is TGTGCTAGCAGCTTACAGGGGATACAAGAGACCCAGTACTTC. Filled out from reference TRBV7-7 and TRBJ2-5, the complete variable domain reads GAGVSQSPRYKVTKRGQDVTLRCDPISSHATLYWYQQALGQGPEFLTYFNYEAQPDKSGLPSDRFSAERPEGSISTLTIQRTEQRDSAMYRCASSLQGIQETQYFGPGTRLLVL.